This entry lists 25 T cell receptor beta chains sequenced from one sample in a study of blood T cells in healthy people across ages. Through a sample-barcoded 5' primer and a J-beta primer mix, a second PCR was run for about 6 to 12 cycles. Using its own MiXCR run on the 5' RACE reads, TCRdb lists one record per CDR3 protein. The table has about 720,000 distinct CDR3 sequences, around a fifth seen once. The sequenced sample consisted of blood. The receptor set was obtained from a man aged 65 to 85 in good health.

J is TRBJ1-2 and V is TRBV5-1; 7 bases agree with TRBD1. The CDR3 spans 16 residues. V was pared by 1 base and J by 1 base, with 7 bases of the junction left unmatched. Germline values: CDR1 SGHRS, CDR2 YFSETQ. CDR3 sequence: CASSLWWTGRNYGYTF. The DNA for the CDR3 is TGCGCCAGCAGCTTGTGGTGGACAGGACGTAACTATGGCTACACCTTC.

Comment on this clonotype: One end of the junction fails to match germline, which may point to a read error. V gene TRBV6-5 combines with J gene TRBJ2-3; tentatively, D is TRBD1 (6 bases). The CDR3 is 14 residues long. Looked up from germline, CDR1 is MNHEY and CDR2 is SVGAGI. CDR3 coding DNA: TGTGCCAGCAGTTACTTGGGACCAGGGGATACGCGGTATTTT. Protein: CASSYLGPGDTRYF.

The rearrangement joins TRBV13 to TRBJ1-2; D gene uncertain. From germline, CDR1 is PRHDT and CDR2 FYEKMQ (reference sequence). This CDR3 is 13 amino acids long. Trimming took off 7 bases at V and 4 bases at J, with 13 bases between the two ends. The CDR3, as DNA: TGTGCCAGCACCCAGGACGGGGTCTATGGCTACACCTTC. This encodes CASTQDGVYGYTF.

This clonotype was detected a few times. The chain combines TRBV30 with TRBJ2-5, with D maybe TRBD2 (6 bases). Gene TRBJ2-1 matches the end of the DNA better, so the J call may be wrong. Germline V gene lookup returns CDR1 GTSNPN and CDR2 SVGIG (reference sequence). The CDR3 has 13 amino acids. CDR3 nucleotide sequence: TGTGCCTGGAGTGTTGGGACTCCAAATGAGCAGTTCTTC. Translation gives CAWSVGTPNEQFF.

This clonotype came up a few times. The V and J genes are TRBV19 and TRBJ1-4; 9 bases fit TRBD1. Germline CDR1 reads LNHDA; CDR2 reads SQIVND (reference sequence). V dropped 5 bases and J dropped 11; count of bases not matched to a gene: 6. The CDR3 totals 13 residues. In DNA form, the CDR3 reads TGTGCCAGTAGTGTGGACAGGGGTGCGAAACTGTTTTTT. Its translation is CASSVDRGAKLFF.

This clonotype was observed a single time. This chain uses TRBV18 with TRBJ2-5; D gene uncertain. CDR3 length equals 12 residues. Trimming shortened V by 4 bases and J by 10 bases, and 13 bases separated the two germline ends. CDR1 and CDR2 (germline): KGHSH, LQKENI. The DNA of the CDR3 is TGTGCCAGCTCACAAACACCCCTGGACCAGTACTTC. Translated, it gives CASSQTPLDQYF.

This clonotype was found a few times. The chain employs TRBV28 and TRBJ2-3, with D tentatively TRBD2 (5 bases). The CDR3 consists of 16 residues. Looked up from germline, CDR1 is MDHEN and CDR2 is SYDVKM. The V end was cut by 6 bases, the J end by 0 bases, with 16 bases between. CDR3 coding DNA: TGTGCCAGCAGCCGCGTTCGCGGGCAGAGCACAGATACGCAGTATTTT. Protein sequence: CASSRVRGQSTDTQYF.

This clonotype has a handful of counts. The chain is built from TRBV14 and TRBJ1-1, with 8 positions matching TRBD1. J lost 3 bases, V lost 4 bases, and 4 bases had no gene match. Per the germline V gene, CDR1 is SGHDN and CDR2 is FVKESK. The CDR3 contains 14 residues. The CDR3: CASSLTGDYTEAFF. CDR3 in DNA: TGTGCCAGCAGCCTGACAGGGGATTACACTGAAGCTTTCTTT.

The chain is built from TRBV24-1 and TRBJ2-2, with D possibly matching TRBD1 (5 bases). Per the germline V gene, CDR1 is KGHDR and CDR2 is SFDVKD. Trimming shortened V by 6 bases and J by 3 bases, and 13 bases separated the two germline ends. The CDR3 runs 15 residues. This CDR3 reads CATSPKTDYTGELFF. DNA for the CDR3: TGTGCCACCAGTCCCAAGACAGACTACACCGGGGAGCTGTTTTTT.

This clonotype was found a few times. The chain uses TRBV28 and TRBJ1-2; D is unresolved. Per germline, CDR1 MDHEN and CDR2 SYDVKM. The CDR3 totals 14 residues. V gave up 6 bases and J gave up 1 base, with 12 bases separating them. The CDR3 reads CASSLWEVNYGYTF. DNA of the CDR3: TGTGCCAGCAGCCTGTGGGAGGTTAACTATGGCTACACCTTC.

This clonotype was found a few times. This sequence joins TRBV24-1 and TRBJ2-1; possible D gene TRBD1, 6 bases. CDR1 is KGHDR and CDR2 is SFDVKD in the germline V gene. Trimming pared 3 bases from V and 8 bases from J, leaving 13 bases between. This CDR3 is 14 amino acids long. The CDR3 protein is CATSDTTGDDEQFF. CDR3 in DNA: TGTGCCACCAGTGATACGACAGGTGACGATGAGCAGTTCTTC.

This clonotype was seen a handful of times. The J gene is TRBJ2-1, the V gene TRBV12-3 or TRBV12-4; tentative D call: TRBD2 (5 bases). The germline V and J ends were trimmed by 4 bases and 3 bases, with 7 bases remaining between them. The CDR3 sequence is 13 residues long. The CDR3 region has the DNA TGTGCCAGCAGTTCGGAGGTCTACAATGAGCAGTTCTTC. It yields the protein CASSSEVYNEQFF.

The V call is TRBV30, the J call TRBJ2-1, with no clear D. The J call is in doubt because the DNA end fits TRBJ2-5 better. This CDR3 comprises 10 residues. Per germline, CDR1 GTSNPN and CDR2 SVGIG (reference sequence). The CDR3 is CAWKVETQYF. CDR3 in DNA: TGTGCCTGGAAGGTTGAGACCCAGTACTTC.

The chain uses TRBV3-1 and TRBJ1-2; no reliable D call. Germline V gene data show CDR1 as LGHDT and CDR2 as YNNKEL (reference sequence). The CDR3 has 15 residues. V was shortened by 1 base and J by 4 bases, with 13 bases between the two germline ends. In DNA form, the CDR3 reads TGTGCCAGCAGCCAAGGGACGGTCGTTTTCTATGGCTACACCTTC. Protein sequence: CASSQGTVVFYGYTF. Based on the CDR3 plus reference TRBV3-1 and TRBJ1-2, the full variable domain is DTAVSQTPKYLVTQMGNDKSIKCEQNLGHDTMYWYKQDSKKFLKIMFSYNNKELIINETVPNRFSPKSPDKAHLNLHINSLELGDSAVYFCASSQGTVVFYGYTFGSGTRLTVV.

This clonotype has only a few counts. The chain recombines TRBV29-1 with TRBJ2-3; 9 positions match TRBD2. The CDR3 spans 14 residues. Germline V gene lookup returns CDR1 SQVTM and CDR2 ANQGSEA. With V trimmed by 3 bases and J by 2 bases, 3 bases remained unmatched. Written as DNA, the CDR3 is TGCAGCGTTGACGCGGGAGGGAACACAGATACGCAGTATTTT. Its protein is CSVDAGGNTDTQYF.

V is TRBV24-1 and J is TRBJ2-7, with D perhaps matching TRBD1 or TRBD2 (5 bases each). CDR1 and CDR2 (germline): KGHDR, SFDVKD. The V end was cut by 4 bases, the J end by 5 bases, with 8 bases between. The length of the CDR3 is 12 residues. The CDR3 is CATSELGDEQYF. The CDR3 DNA follows: TGTGCCACCAGTGAACTGGGGGACGAGCAGTACTTC.

The rearrangement joins TRBV6-6 to TRBJ1-4; TRBD1 matches at 8 bases. The CDR3 is made up of 14 amino acids. Germline V lookup: CDR1 MNHNY, CDR2 SVGAGI (reference sequence). With V trimmed by 6 bases and J by 8 bases, 8 bases remained unmatched. CDR3 amino acids: CASRRGQGAEKLFF. In DNA form, the CDR3 reads TGTGCCAGCAGACGTGGACAGGGAGCCGAAAAACTGTTTTTT.

The CDR3 nucleotides are TGTGCCAGCTCACCACGCGAGGGGGGGCGAAAGTACAATGAGCAGTTCTTC. It encodes CASSPREGGRKYNEQFF. The chain employs TRBV18 and TRBJ2-1; D might be TRBD2 (7 bases). Trimming cost V 1 base and J 4 bases, with 17 bases left between them. Per germline, CDR1 KGHSH and CDR2 LQKENI. This CDR3 has 17 residues.

This chain uses TRBV10-2 with TRBJ2-1; D may be TRBD2 (6 bases). The J call may be faulty, since TRBJ2-5 better matches the DNA end. CDR1 is WSHSY and CDR2 is SAAADI in the germline V gene. The CDR3 has 15 amino acids. For the CDR3, the DNA is TGCGCCAGCAGTCCTTTGTGGGAGGCGAAAGAGACCCAGTACTTC. This codes for CASSPLWEAKETQYF.

V usage is TRBV28 and J usage is TRBJ2-1, with 14 bases lining up with TRBD2. With the DNA end fitting TRBJ2-7 better, the J assignment may be wrong. This CDR3 contains 17 residues. Germline loops: CDR1 MDHEN, CDR2 SYDVKM. The CDR3 DNA follows: TGTGCCAGCAGTCCCCGGGCCTGGACTAGCGGGGGGTACGAGCAGTACTTC. It translates to CASSPRAWTSGGYEQYF.

The CDR3 region is CASSQNPDPTNEKLFF. The CDR3 DNA sequence: TGCGCCAGCAGCCAGAACCCAGATCCAACTAATGAAAAACTGTTTTTT. V and J are TRBV4-3 and TRBJ1-4, with D hard to call. Germline CDR1 and CDR2: LGHNA and YSLEER. The CDR3 has 16 amino acids. The ends were cut back, 3 bases at V and 0 bases at J, with 11 bases in the middle.

This rearrangement joins TRBV24-1 to TRBJ2-1, with 10 nucleotides matching TRBD2. This CDR3 spans 18 amino acids. Per germline, CDR1 KGHDR and CDR2 SFDVKD. The V gene end was trimmed by 0 bases and the J gene end by 0 bases; junction bases not matched to a gene: 4. CDR3 coding DNA: TGTGCCACCAGTGATTTGACTAGCGGGATTAGCTCCTACAATGAGCAGTTCTTC. Translating gives CATSDLTSGISSYNEQFF.

This rearrangement joins TRBV12-3 or TRBV12-4 to TRBJ2-3, with 10 bases identical to TRBD2. The CDR3 is 15 amino acids. Germline trimming cut 5 bases from V and 3 bases from J; bases unmatched to any gene: 5. The CDR3 region is CASSRTSGLTDTQYF. The CDR3 nucleotides read TGTGCCAGCAGTCGGACTAGCGGATTAACAGATACGCAGTATTTT.

This clonotype has at least ten counts. The rearrangement uses TRBV12-3 or TRBV12-4 and TRBJ1-2; D unclear. The ends were cut back, 1 base at V and 5 bases at J, with 5 bases in the middle. This CDR3 has 12 amino acids. CDR3 sequence: CASSLGLYGYTF. Here the CDR3 DNA reads TGTGCCAGCAGTTTAGGACTTTATGGCTACACCTTC.

In its sample, this clonotype was seen a few times. The chain links TRBV6-6 to TRBJ1-6; no definite D call. The CDR3 consists of 13 residues. Germline CDR1 reads MNHNY; CDR2 reads SVGAGI (reference sequence). V dropped 5 bases and J dropped 13 bases, with 15 bases sitting between them. The CDR3 reads CASSLTGDYPLHF. The CDR3 DNA sequence: TGTGCCAGCAGTCTTACGGGTGATTATCCCCTCCACTTT.